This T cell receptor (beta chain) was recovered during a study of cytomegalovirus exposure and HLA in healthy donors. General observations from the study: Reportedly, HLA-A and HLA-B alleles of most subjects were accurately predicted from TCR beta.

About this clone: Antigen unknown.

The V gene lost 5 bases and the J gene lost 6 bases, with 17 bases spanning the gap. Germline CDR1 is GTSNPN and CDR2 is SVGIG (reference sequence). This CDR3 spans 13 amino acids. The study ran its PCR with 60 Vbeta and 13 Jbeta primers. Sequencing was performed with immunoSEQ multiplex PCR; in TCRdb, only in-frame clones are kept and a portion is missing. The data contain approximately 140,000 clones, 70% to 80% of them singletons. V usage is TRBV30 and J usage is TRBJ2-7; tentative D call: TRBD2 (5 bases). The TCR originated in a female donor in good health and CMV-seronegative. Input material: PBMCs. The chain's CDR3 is CAWGRNGLGEQYF. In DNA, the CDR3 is TGTGCCTGGGGTCGAAACGGACTGGGCGAGCAGTACTTC.